This T cell receptor beta chain was identified during a study of STAT5B mutations in CD4+ large granular lymphocyte leukemia. Study background: Cryopreserved patient cells were CD8-depleted, then anti-CD4 bead selected.

Profiled with immunoSEQ multiplex PCR; TCRdb holds only in-frame clones, not every one. This table has 5,000 or so clones, around nine tenths appearing once. CDR1 is SGHAT and CDR2 is FQNNGV in the germline V gene. This CDR3 comprises 15 residues. V lost 5 bases, J lost 7 bases, and 17 bases lay in between. Sequencing input: PBMCs. The sequence was collected from a man in his forties or fifties with CD4+ T-cell large granular lymphocyte leukemia. V and J are TRBV11-2 and TRBJ1-4, with a tentative D call TRBD1 (6 bases). This chain's CDR3 is CASSLWDTAAEKLFF. The CDR3 nucleotides are TGTGCCAGCAGCCTGTGGGACACGGCTGCTGAAAAACTGTTTTTT. The full variable domain, rest sourced from reference TRBV11-2 and TRBJ1-4, is EAGVAQSPRYKIIEKRQSVAFWCNPISGHATLYWYQQILGQGPKLLIQFQNNGVVDDSQLPKDRFSAERLKGVDSTLKIQPAKLEDSAVYLCASSLWDTAAEKLFFGSGTQLSVL.